The clone carrying this T cell receptor beta chain has at least ten counts. Its matching antigen is unknown. TCRdb itself ran the 5' RACE reads through MiXCR, one entry per CDR3 protein. The repertoire holds 150,000 to 200,000 distinct CDR3 sequences, with approximately 12% as singletons. The sample comes from a study of CD8 T cells in ankylosing spondylitis. Germline V CDR1 and CDR2: DFQATT, SNEGSKA (reference sequence). This CDR3 spans 15 amino acids. V gave up 2 bases and J gave up 4 bases, with 15 bases separating them. Study-level points and caveats: Made up of roughly 8 highly homologous variants, a TCR beta motif appeared characteristic of ankylosing spondylitis blood.

The chain recombines TRBV20-1 with TRBJ1-3; D not certain. The sequence came from a female donor with ankylosing spondylitis or in good health (not recorded which). The sequenced sample was blood, either unsorted or a sorted T cell fraction (not recorded which). The CDR3 sequence: CSARSVAATGNTIYF. The DNA for the CDR3 is TGCAGTGCTAGATCGGTGGCTGCGACGGGAAACACCATATATTTT.